A selection of T cell receptor beta chains follows, all from one sample in a study of blood T cells in healthy people across ages. Each CDR3 protein is one row after TCRdb ran MiXCR on the 5' RACE reads. The sample consists of around 1.5 million distinct CDR3 sequences, about 40% of them appearing once. The sample comprised blood. The receptor set was obtained from a woman between 18 and 30 years old in good health. Each CDR3 is given with its conserved first and last residue. The D gene is left open where the match is weak. The listing skips clone size in some rows; elsewhere it reads once, few, many or a size class.

V gene	J gene	D gene	clone size	CDR3 length	CDR3 DNA	CDR3 protein
TRBV5-4	TRBJ2-7	.	.	14	TGTGCCAGCAGCTTTCGGGACAAAGCCTACGAGCAGTACTTC	CASSFRDKAYEQYF
TRBV7-8	TRBJ2-3	TRBD2	.	15	TGTGCCAGCAGCTTGGGTTCTAGCGGGGGGGATACGCAGTATTTT	CASSLGSSGGDTQYF
TRBV12-3/TRBV12-4	TRBJ2-7	TRBD1	few	14	TGTGCCAGCAGTGAGTCAAACAGGGGTTACGAGCAGTACTTC	CASSESNRGYEQYF
TRBV2	TRBJ2-5	TRBD1	few	13	TGTGCCAGCAGTGGCCAGGGGGTAGAGACCCAGTACTTC	CASSGQGVETQYF
TRBV20-1	TRBJ2-4	.	.	16	TGCAGTGCCAGGGAACCGGGGGCCCTAGCCAAAAACATTCAGTACTTC	CSAREPGALAKNIQYF
TRBV5-5	TRBJ1-5	.	.	15	TGTGCCAGCAGCCCGGACATTTATAGCAATCAGCCCCAGCATTTT	CASSPDIYSNQPQHF
TRBV11-2	TRBJ1-2	TRBD1	few	16	TGTGCCAGCAGCTCTCGACAGGGGTTAAGTAACTATGGCTACACCTTC	CASSSRQGLSNYGYTF
TRBV5-1	TRBJ2-7	.	.	15	TGCGCCAGCAGCTTGGGGGACCACACCCTATACGAGCAGTACTTC	CASSLGDHTLYEQYF
TRBV27	TRBJ2-5	.	once	14	TGTGCCAGCAGTTCCGGACTACGGGTGGAGACCCAGTACTTC	CASSSGLRVETQYF
TRBV29-1	TRBJ1-2	TRBD1	few	14	TGCAGCGGTAAGATCGTGCAGGGGGCTGAAGGCTACACCTTC	CSGKIVQGAEGYTF
TRBV12-3/TRBV12-4	TRBJ2-1	.	.	14	TGTGCCAGCAGTGTCATGCAGGGTTGGAATGAGCAGTTCTTC	CASSVMQGWNEQFF
TRBV10-3	TRBJ2-1	TRBD2	few	15	TGTGCCATCAAGACGACTAGCGGGATTGTGGATGAGCAGTTCTTC	CAIKTTSGIVDEQFF
TRBV5-4	TRBJ1-2	.	.	15	TGTGCCAGCAGCCTACCGACCGGCATGGGGTATGGCTACACCTTC	CASSLPTGMGYGYTF
TRBV18	TRBJ2-7	TRBD1	.	15	TGTGCCAGCTCACCACTGACAGGGGGAACGTACGAGCAGTACTTC	CASSPLTGGTYEQYF
TRBV20-1	TRBJ2-3	TRBD1	.	17	TGCAGTGCTAAAGTGGGGACAGGGGGCCTCAGCACAGATACGCAGTATTTT	CSAKVGTGGLSTDTQYF
TRBV27	TRBJ2-5	.	few	11	TGTGCCAGCATAGAAATGGGGACCCAGTACTTC	CASIEMGTQYF
TRBV27	TRBJ2-4	TRBD1	.	13	TGTGCCAGCAGACAGGGGGCGGAAAACATTCAGTACTTC	CASRQGAENIQYF
TRBV12-3/TRBV12-4	TRBJ1-1	.	few	15	TGTGCCAGCAGTTCCAGACAGGTTAGAAACACTGAAGCTTTCTTT	CASSSRQVRNTEAFF
TRBV7-2	TRBJ2-5	TRBD1	.	15	TGTGCCAGCAGTTTAGTGGGACAGGGGAGCGAGACCCAGTACTTC	CASSLVGQGSETQYF
TRBV20-1	TRBJ2-1	.	few	12	TGCAGTGCTACCGGATCGTACAATGAGCAGTTCTTC	CSATGSYNEQFF
TRBV7-8	TRBJ2-3	.	few	16	TGTGCCAGCAGCCCAAGTAGCCAAAGGGGCACAGATACGCAGTATTTT	CASSPSSQRGTDTQYF
TRBV2	TRBJ2-7	TRBD1	.	13	TGTGCCAGCAGGGGACAGGGGGCGAGGGAGCAGTACTTC	CASRGQGAREQYF
TRBV6-1	TRBJ2-2	.	few	10	TGTGCCAGCACTCAGGGGGAGCTGTTTTTT	CASTQGELFF
TRBV27	TRBJ2-1	.	many	15	TGTGCCAGCAGTTTATCAAGAAGCTCCTACAATGAGCAGTTCTTC	CASSLSRSSYNEQFF
TRBV2	TRBJ1-5	.	.	16	TGTGCCAGCCTTGAACAACCAGGGGTTAGCAATCAGCCCCAGCATTTT	CASLEQPGVSNQPQHF